This T cell receptor (beta chain) appears in the sequencing data of a study of cytomegalovirus exposure and HLA in healthy donors. At collection, donors were nominally healthy, but unrecorded immune exposures were probable. With 60 Vbeta and 13 Jbeta primers, the PCR was carried out. TCRdb's table, derived via immunoSEQ multiplex PCR, lists solely in-frame clones and lacks some. The data show 200,000 to 250,000 clones, with 76% seen just once and 0.63% held by the top ten. From germline, CDR1 is KGHSH and CDR2 LQKENI. This CDR3 is built from 13 residues. The germline V and J ends were trimmed by 6 bases and 3 bases, with 8 bases remaining between them.

The sample consisted of PBMCs. This TCR derives from a man in his late teens or twenties in good health and CMV-seronegative. The chain is built from TRBV18 and TRBJ2-2; D remains unclear. CDR3 bases: TGTGCCAGCTCCTCGTCGGACACCGGGGAGCTGTTTTTT. Protein sequence: CASSSSDTGELFF.